This T cell receptor beta chain came from a study of blood T cells in healthy people across ages. Germline values: CDR1 MNHEY, CDR2 SVGEGT. This CDR3 has 16 amino acids. A note on this clonotype: No antigen is known for it. An end of the junction differs from the germline gene, which may be a read error.

Then a second PCR, running about 6 to 12 cycles, was carried out with a sample-barcoded 5' primer and a J-beta primer mix. Each CDR3 protein gets one entry after TCRdb re-called the 5' RACE reads with MiXCR. The table lists 1,500,000 or so distinct CDR3 sequences, 59% of them singletons. General observations from the study: Donors of long life had a larger count of naive CD4+ cells and greater diversity than aged donors. PBMC samples, being unsorted, prevented any conclusive comparison of naive and antigen-experienced cells.

The gene calls are TRBV6-2 or TRBV6-3 and TRBJ2-6; D is perhaps TRBD1 (5 bases). The origin of this receptor is a man aged 18 to 29 in good health. Material for sequencing was blood. CDR3 region: CASLQDAFSGANVLIF. The DNA for the CDR3 is TGTGCCAGCTTACAAGATGCTTTCTCTGGGGCCAACGTCCTGATTTTC.